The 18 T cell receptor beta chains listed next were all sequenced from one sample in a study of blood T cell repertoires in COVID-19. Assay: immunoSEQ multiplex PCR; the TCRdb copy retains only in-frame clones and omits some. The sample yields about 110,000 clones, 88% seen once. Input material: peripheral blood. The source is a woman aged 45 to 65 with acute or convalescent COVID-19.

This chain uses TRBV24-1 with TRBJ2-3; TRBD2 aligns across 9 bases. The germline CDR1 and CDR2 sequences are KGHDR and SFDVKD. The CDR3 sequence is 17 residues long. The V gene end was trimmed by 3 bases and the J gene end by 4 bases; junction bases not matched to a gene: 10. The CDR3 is CATSDPLGAGGADTQYF. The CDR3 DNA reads TGTGCCACCAGTGATCCCCTTGGAGCGGGAGGCGCAGATACGCAGTATTTT.

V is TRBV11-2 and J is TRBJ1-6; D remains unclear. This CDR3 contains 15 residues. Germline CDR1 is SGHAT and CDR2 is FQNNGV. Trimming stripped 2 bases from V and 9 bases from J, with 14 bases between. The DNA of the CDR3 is TGTGCCAGCAGCTTATACGAGGGAGCAGGTTCACCCCTCCACTTT. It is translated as CASSLYEGAGSPLHF. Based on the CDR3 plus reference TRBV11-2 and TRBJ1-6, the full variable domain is EAGVAQSPRYKIIEKRQSVAFWCNPISGHATLYWYQQILGQGPKLLIQFQNNGVVDDSQLPKDRFSAERLKGVDSTLKIQPAKLEDSAVYLCASSLYEGAGSPLHFGNGTRLTVT.

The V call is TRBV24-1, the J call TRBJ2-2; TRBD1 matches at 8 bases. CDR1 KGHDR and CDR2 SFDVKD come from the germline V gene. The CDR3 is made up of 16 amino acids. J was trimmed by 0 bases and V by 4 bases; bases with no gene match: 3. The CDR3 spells CATSETGQANTGELFF. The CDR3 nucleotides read TGTGCCACCAGTGAGACGGGACAGGCGAACACCGGGGAGCTGTTTTTT.

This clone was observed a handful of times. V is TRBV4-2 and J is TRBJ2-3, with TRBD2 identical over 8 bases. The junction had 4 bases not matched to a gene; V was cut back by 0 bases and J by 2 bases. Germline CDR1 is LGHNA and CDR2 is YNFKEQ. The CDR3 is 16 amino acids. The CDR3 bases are TGTGCCAGCAGCCAAGATGACGGGAGGGACACAGATACGCAGTATTTT. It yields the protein CASSQDDGRDTDTQYF.

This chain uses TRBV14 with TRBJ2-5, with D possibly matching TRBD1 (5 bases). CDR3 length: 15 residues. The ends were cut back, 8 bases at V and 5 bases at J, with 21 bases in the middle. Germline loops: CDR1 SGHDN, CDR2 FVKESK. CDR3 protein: CASSRQILGAETQYF. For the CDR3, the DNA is TGTGCCAGCTCTCGTCAAATCCTAGGGGCTGAGACCCAGTACTTC.

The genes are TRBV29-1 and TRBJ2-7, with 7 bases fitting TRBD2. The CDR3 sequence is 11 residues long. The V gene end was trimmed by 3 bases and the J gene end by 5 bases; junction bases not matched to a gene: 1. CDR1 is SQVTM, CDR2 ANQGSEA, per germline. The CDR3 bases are TGCAGCGTTGACGGGGGGAACGAGCAGTACTTC. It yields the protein CSVDGGNEQYF.

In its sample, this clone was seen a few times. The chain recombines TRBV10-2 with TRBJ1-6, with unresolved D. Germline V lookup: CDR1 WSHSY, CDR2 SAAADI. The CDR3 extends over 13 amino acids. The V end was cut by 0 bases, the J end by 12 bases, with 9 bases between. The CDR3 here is CASSESFGLPLHF. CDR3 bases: TGCGCCAGCAGTGAGTCGTTTGGACTACCCCTCCACTTT.

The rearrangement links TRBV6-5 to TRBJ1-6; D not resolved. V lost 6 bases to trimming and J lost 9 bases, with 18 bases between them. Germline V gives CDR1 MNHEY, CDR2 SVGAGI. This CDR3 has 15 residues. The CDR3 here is CASRPREGGISPLHF. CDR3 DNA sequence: TGTGCCAGCAGACCCCGAGAAGGAGGAATTTCACCCCTCCACTTT.

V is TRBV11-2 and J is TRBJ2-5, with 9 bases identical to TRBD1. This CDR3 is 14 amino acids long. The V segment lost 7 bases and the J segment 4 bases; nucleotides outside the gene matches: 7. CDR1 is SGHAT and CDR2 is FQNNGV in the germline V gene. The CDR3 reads CASNFRDRAETQYF. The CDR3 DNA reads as TGTGCCAGCAACTTTCGGGACAGGGCAGAGACCCAGTACTTC.

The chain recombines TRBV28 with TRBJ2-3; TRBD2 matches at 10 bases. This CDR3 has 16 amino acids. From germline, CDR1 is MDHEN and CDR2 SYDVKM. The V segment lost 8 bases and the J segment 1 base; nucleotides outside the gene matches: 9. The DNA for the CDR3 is TGTGCCAGCGGCCCCGGGACTAGCGTACGCACAGATACGCAGTATTTT. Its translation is CASGPGTSVRTDTQYF.

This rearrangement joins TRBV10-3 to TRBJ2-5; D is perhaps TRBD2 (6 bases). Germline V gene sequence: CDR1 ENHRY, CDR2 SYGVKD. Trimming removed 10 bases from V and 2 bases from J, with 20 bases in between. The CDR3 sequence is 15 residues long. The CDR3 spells CATRVGWGDQETQYF. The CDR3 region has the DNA TGTGCCACCCGCGTGGGGTGGGGGGATCAAGAGACCCAGTACTTC.

CDR3 coding DNA: TGTGCCAGCAGCCAACTAGCGAGGAGCTCCTACGAGCAGTACTTC. It encodes CASSQLARSSYEQYF. The V gene is TRBV4-2, the J gene TRBJ2-7; perhaps TRBD2 as D (6 bases). Trimming left V 2 bases short and J 0 bases short, with 11 bases between. This CDR3 is built from 15 residues. The germline V gene encodes CDR1 LGHNA and CDR2 YNFKEQ.

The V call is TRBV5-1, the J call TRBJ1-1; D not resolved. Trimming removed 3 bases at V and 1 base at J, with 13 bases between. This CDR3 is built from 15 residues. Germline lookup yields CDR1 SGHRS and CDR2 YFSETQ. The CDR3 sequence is CASSSPHAQNTEAFF. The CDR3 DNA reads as TGCGCCAGCAGCTCTCCACATGCACAGAACACTGAAGCTTTCTTT.

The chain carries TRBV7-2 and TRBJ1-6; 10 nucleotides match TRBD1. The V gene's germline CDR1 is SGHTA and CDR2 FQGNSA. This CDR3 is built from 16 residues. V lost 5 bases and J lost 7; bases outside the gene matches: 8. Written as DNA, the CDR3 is TGTGCCAGCAGCGCGCTCGACAGGGGGCGAAATTCACCCCTCCACTTT. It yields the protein CASSALDRGRNSPLHF.

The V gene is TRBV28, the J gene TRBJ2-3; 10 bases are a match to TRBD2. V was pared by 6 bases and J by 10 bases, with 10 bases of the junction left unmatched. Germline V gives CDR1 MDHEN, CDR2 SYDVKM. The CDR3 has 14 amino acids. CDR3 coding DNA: TGTGCCAGCAGGACCCCTCCAAGCGGGAGGGCGCAGTATTTT. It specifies CASRTPPSGRAQYF.

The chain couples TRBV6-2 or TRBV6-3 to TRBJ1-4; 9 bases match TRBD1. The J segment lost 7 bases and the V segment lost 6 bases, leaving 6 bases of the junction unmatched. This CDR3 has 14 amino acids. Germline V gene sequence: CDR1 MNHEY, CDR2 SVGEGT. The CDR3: CASSRGQGLEKLFF. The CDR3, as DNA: TGTGCCAGCAGCCGCGGACAGGGGCTTGAAAAACTGTTTTTT.

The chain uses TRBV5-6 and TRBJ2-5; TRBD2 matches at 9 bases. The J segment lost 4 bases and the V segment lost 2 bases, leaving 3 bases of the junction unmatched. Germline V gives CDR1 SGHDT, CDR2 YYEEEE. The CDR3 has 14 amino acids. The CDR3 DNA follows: TGTGCCAGCAGCTTATTAGCGGGAGTAGAGACCCAGTACTTC. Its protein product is CASSLLAGVETQYF.

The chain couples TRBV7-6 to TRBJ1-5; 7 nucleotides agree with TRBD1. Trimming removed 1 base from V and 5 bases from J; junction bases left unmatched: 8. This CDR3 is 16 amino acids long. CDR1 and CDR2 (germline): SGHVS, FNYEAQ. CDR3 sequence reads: CASSLGTRGAYQPQHF. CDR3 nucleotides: TGTGCCAGCAGCTTAGGAACCAGGGGGGCTTATCAGCCCCAGCATTTT. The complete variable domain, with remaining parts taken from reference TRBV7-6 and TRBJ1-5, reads GAGVSQSPRYKVTKRGQDVALRCDPISGHVSLYWYRQALGQGPEFLTYFNYEAQQDKSGLPNDRFSAERPEGSISTLTIQRTEQRDSAMYRCASSLGTRGAYQPQHFGDGTRLSIL.